The count of the clone carrying this TCR beta chain is one. Its antigen remains unidentified. This sample was included in a study of vaccination effects on CD4 cells after COVID-19. Germline V gene data show CDR1 as KGHSH and CDR2 as LQKENI. The CDR3 runs to 16 residues. Unmatched junction bases numbered 8, after V lost 6 bases and J lost 0 bases. Libraries were prepared by immunoSEQ multiplex PCR; TCRdb keeps only in-frame clonotypes and omits some of them. The sample has about 38,000 clones, 55% to 75% seen once. CD4+ T cells specific for antigen were expanded with viral peptide pools by the ViraFEST assay before sequencing. Once cultured for 10 to 11 days, the cells underwent separation to obtain CD4+ T cells. Among the vaccine recipients, none had a prior SARS-CoV-2 infection, and nucleocapsid antibodies were negative. In culture with 10 IU/ml IL-2 and roughly 9.7 ug/ml peptides, PBMC were grown at 1.5 million to 2 million per well. Days 3 and 7 were when half the medium was replaced with IL-2 medium.

This specimen consisted of CD4+ T cells from PBMCs cultured with SARS-CoV-2 spike peptides, obtained before COVID-19 vaccination. The V and J genes are TRBV18 and TRBJ1-1; the match to TRBD1 covers 9 bases. The clonotype was recovered from a human donor who received a COVID-19 vaccine. This CDR3 reads CASSPGQGRLNTEAFF. For the CDR3, the DNA is TGTGCCAGCTCCCCCGGACAGGGGCGATTGAACACTGAAGCTTTCTTT.